These T cell receptor beta chains were read from a single sample in a study of OX40 agonist ivuxolimab in advanced cancers. Assay used: immunoSEQ multiplex PCR; TCRdb lists only in-frame clones, some missing. Among almost 80,000 clones listed, roughly 91% were seen once. The sequenced sample was CD4+ or CD8+ T cells sorted from blood, obtained in a trial of the OX40 agonist ivuxolimab. Every receptor here comes from an adult with an advanced solid tumor such as melanoma, head and neck, liver or kidney cancer. The CDR3 runs from the conserved cysteine through the conserved F or W. D genes are given only for firm matches. Size tells how often a clone was seen (once, few, many) or the class of an expanded clone, and some rows leave it out.

>TRBV18|NA|NA|TRBJ2-6
TGTGCCAGCTCACAGGGGACTGGGGCCAACGTCCTGACTTTC
CASSQGTGANVLTF
>TRBV10-1|TRBD2|NA|TRBJ2-1
TGCGCCAGCAGTGAGACAACTAGCGGGAGTTGGTTCGGCAATGAGCAGTTCTTC
CASSETTSGSWFGNEQFF
>TRBV28|TRBD2|NA|TRBJ2-3
TGTGCCAGCAGTTTTGGGCTGACTAGCGGGGCTAGCACAGATACGCAGTATTTT
CASSFGLTSGASTDTQYF
>TRBV28|NA|NA|TRBJ2-1
TGTGCCAGCAGTTTTTTACTTTCCGGCTCCTACAATGAGCAGTTCTTC
CASSFLLSGSYNEQFF
>TRBV29-1|NA|NA|TRBJ1-3
TGCAGCGTGGGCCCTGACAGCTTCTCTGGAAACACCATATATTTT
CSVGPDSFSGNTIYF
>TRBV6-6|NA|NA|TRBJ1-3
TGTGCCAGCATAGGCCTCTCTGGAAACACCATATATTTT
CASIGLSGNTIYF
>TRBV7-3|NA|NA|TRBJ2-3
TGTGCCAGCAGCCCCGACAGGACAGATACGCAGTATTTT
CASSPDRTDTQYF
>TRBV6-5|NA|NA|TRBJ2-1
TGTGCCAGCAGTTACGGGAGTACGGGGAATGAGCAGTTCTTC
CASSYGSTGNEQFF
>TRBV6-1|NA|NA|TRBJ1-4
TGTGCCAGCAGTGAGCGTGACAGCTCGGGGGAACTGTTTTTT
CASSERDSSGELFF
>TRBV18|NA|NA|TRBJ1-4
TGTGCCAGCTCACCACCTGGCCAGGGAAGTGAAAAACTGTTTTTT
CASSPPGQGSEKLFF
>TRBV6-1|NA|once|TRBJ1-5
TGTGCCAGCAAAAGGGACCTTGGGGGCAATCAGCCCCAGCATTTT
CASKRDLGGNQPQHF
>TRBV23-1|TRBD1|NA|TRBJ2-2
TGCGCCAGCAGGCCCAACAGGGGGCCGTCCCCTGGGACCGGGGAGCTGTTTTTT
CASRPNRGPSPGTGELFF
>TRBV4-1|TRBD1|NA|TRBJ1-4
TGCGCCAGCAGCCAAGATAGTACCGGGACAGGGGGCGGTATTTTGGAAAAACTGTTTTTT
CASSQDSTGTGGGILEKLFF
>TRBV7-3|TRBD2|NA|TRBJ2-3
TGTGCCAGCAGCCCCAGCGGGAGGGCCGATCCAGATACGCAGTATTTT
CASSPSGRADPDTQYF
>TRBV11-2|NA|once|TRBJ1-1
TGTGCCAGCAGGTCAAGACAGTTATACAGGAACACTGAAGCTTTCTTT
CASRSRQLYRNTEAFF
>TRBV10-2|TRBD2|NA|TRBJ2-1
TGCGCCAGCACCGATGAGGGGCTAGCGGGAGCCCCAGGGGGGAATGAGCAGTTCTTC
CASTDEGLAGAPGGNEQFF
>TRBV27|NA|NA|TRBJ1-5
TGTGCCAGCAGTTTATCTGGAGATTATCAGCCCCAGCATTTT
CASSLSGDYQPQHF
>TRBV5-8|TRBD1|few|TRBJ1-2
TGTGCCAGCAGCTCGATTGGGACAGGGGGCGCTGGCTACACCTTC
CASSSIGTGGAGYTF
>TRBV12-5|TRBD2|NA|TRBJ2-7
TGTGCTAGTGGGTTTATGGGACTAGCGGGAACTAACGAGCAGTACTTC
CASGFMGLAGTNEQYF
>TRBV2|TRBD1|NA|TRBJ1-2
TGTGCCAGCAGTTCCGGGACAGGGGGCGCGCTCGGCTACACCTTC
CASSSGTGGALGYTF
>TRBV28|NA|NA|TRBJ2-7
TGTGCCAGCAGTTTATTTGGTAGCGTGACCTACGAGCAGTACTTC
CASSLFGSVTYEQYF
>TRBV28|TRBD1|NA|TRBJ2-1
TGTGCCAGCAGTTTAGAGGGACAGGGGGTGTTCTTC
CASSLEGQGVFF
>TRBV5-1|NA|once|TRBJ1-3
TGCGCCAGCAGCTTGGATAGAAGCTCTGGAAACACCATATATTTT
CASSLDRSSGNTIYF
>TRBV18|NA|NA|TRBJ1-4
TGTGCCAGCTCACCAAGGGCAGGGAGTAATGAAAAACTGTTTTTT
CASSPRAGSNEKLFF
>TRBV6-1|TRBD1|NA|TRBJ1-1
TGTGCCAGTGACCGGGACAGGGGAGACACTGAAGCTTTCTTT
CASDRDRGDTEAFF
>TRBV18|TRBD1|NA|TRBJ1-5
TGTGCCAGCTCACTAGGAGGGACAGACAATCAGCCCCAGCATTTT
CASSLGGTDNQPQHF
>TRBV10-3|TRBD2|NA|TRBJ2-1
TGTGCCACCGGACTAGCGGGAGGGAATGAGCAGTTCTTC
CATGLAGGNEQFF
>TRBV11-2|TRBD1|NA|TRBJ2-1
TGTGCCAGCAGCTTACCAGGGGGCAATGAGCAGTTCTTC
CASSLPGGNEQFF
>TRBV10-2|TRBD2|NA|TRBJ2-7
TGCGCCAGCAGTGAGATGGGGAGGGGAGGTGAGCAGTACTTC
CASSEMGRGGEQYF
>TRBV7-9|NA|once|TRBJ2-3
TGTGCCAGCAGCCCACAGGAGCTCAGCACAGATACGCAGTATTTT
CASSPQELSTDTQYF
>TRBV9|NA|NA|TRBJ1-1
TGTGCCAGCAGCGTAGACCTGGTGAACACTGAAGCTTTCTTT
CASSVDLVNTEAFF
>TRBV9|NA|NA|TRBJ1-2
TGTGCCAGCAGCGTAAATGTCAGGGGATTCGGGGATGGCTACACCTTC
CASSVNVRGFGDGYTF
>TRBV2|NA|NA|TRBJ2-4
TGTGCCAGCAGGGCTTCCAACATTCAGTACTTC
CASRASNIQYF
>TRBV2|NA|NA|TRBJ2-7
TGTGCCAATACCCAGGGATTCCCTGAAGGCGAGCAGTACTTC
CANTQGFPEGEQYF
>TRBV5-1|NA|once|TRBJ2-7
TGCGCCAGCAGCCGGGGGTTCAGCGGGTCCTCCTACGAGCAGTACTTC
CASSRGFSGSSYEQYF
>TRBV7-8|NA|NA|TRBJ1-1
TGTGCCAGCAGCCCTCTCATTTCGAACACTGAAGCTTTCTTT
CASSPLISNTEAFF
>TRBV2|NA|NA|TRBJ1-5
TGTGCCAGCAGTTCGACGGAAAGCAATCAGCCCCAGCATTTT
CASSSTESNQPQHF
>TRBV5-1|TRBD2|NA|TRBJ2-7
TGCGCCAGCAGTGGGGGGGTAGGCGAGCAGTACTTC
CASSGGVGEQYF
>TRBV10-3|NA|NA|TRBJ2-3
TGTGCCACCACGGAGAGCACAGATACGCAGTATTTT
CATTESTDTQYF
>TRBV29-1|NA|NA|TRBJ2-1
TGCAGCGTCTATCTAGCGTTGAGCTACAATGAGCAGTTCTTC
CSVYLALSYNEQFF
>TRBV28|NA|NA|TRBJ2-1
TGTGCCAGCAGTTTGTTCGTTGAGCAGTTCTTC
CASSLFVEQFF
>TRBV11-3|TRBD1|few|TRBJ2-5
TGTGCCAGCAGCATAGGACAGGTAGAGTCCCAGTACTTC
CASSIGQVESQYF
>TRBV4-1|NA|NA|TRBJ1-2
TGCGCCAGCAGCCAAGGGTTGACAGCGAATAACTATGGCTACACCTTC
CASSQGLTANNYGYTF
>TRBV5-6|NA|NA|TRBJ1-2
TGTGCCAGCAGCTTGGAAGGGTTCCGCTATGGCTACACCTTC
CASSLEGFRYGYTF